These 32 T cell receptor beta chains share one sample of origin, sequenced in a study of OX40 agonist ivuxolimab in advanced cancers. Some clones are missing from TCRdb's copy, which holds only in-frame ones; the method was immunoSEQ multiplex PCR. The table shows 15,000 to 20,000 clones, with about 80% occurring only once. The sample in question was CD4+ or CD8+ T cells sorted from blood, obtained in a trial of the OX40 agonist ivuxolimab. These receptors originate from an adult with an advanced solid tumor such as melanoma, head and neck, liver or kidney cancer.

V gene TRBV27 combines with J gene TRBJ2-7, with D hard to call. This CDR3 comprises 15 residues. Germline V gene sequence: CDR1 MNHEY, CDR2 SMNVEV (reference sequence). The germline V and J ends were trimmed by 5 bases and 0 bases, with 14 bases remaining between them. DNA of the CDR3: TGTGCCAGCAGTCCCCTTGTATCCTCCTCCTACGAGCAGTACTTC. It is translated as CASSPLVSSSYEQYF.

The chain combines TRBV7-8 with TRBJ2-2, with D perhaps assigned TRBD1 or TRBD2 (5 bases each). The CDR3 runs to 18 residues. The V gene's germline CDR1 is SGHVS and CDR2 FQNEAQ. Between the trimmed V and J ends, which lost 5 bases and 3 bases, there was a span of 22 bases. CDR3 DNA: TGTGCCAGCAGCACCCTGATATTGGGGCGGGTAGACACCGGGGAGCTGTTTTTT. Translation: CASSTLILGRVDTGELFF.

The V call is TRBV6-1, the J call TRBJ1-4; TRBD1 matches at 9 bases. This CDR3 comprises 14 residues. Germline V gene data show CDR1 as MNHNS and CDR2 as SASEGT. V lost 5 bases to trimming and J lost 10 bases; unmatched junction nucleotides: 8. The CDR3 DNA sequence: TGTGCCAGCAGTTCAACAGGGGGCGTGGGAAAACTGTTTTTT. This sequence encodes CASSSTGGVGKLFF.

Only one count was recorded for this clone. The V and J genes are TRBV18 and TRBJ2-7; TRBD2 is a possible D gene (6 bases). The CDR3 has 15 amino acids. V was cut by 5 bases and J by 3 bases, with 17 bases left in between. Germline CDR1 is KGHSH and CDR2 is LQKENI. CDR3 nucleotides: TGTGCCAGCTCATCAAGGGGACCGGGGGTCTACGAGCAGTACTTC. Encoded protein: CASSSRGPGVYEQYF.

This clone was found a few times. V is TRBV13 and J is TRBJ1-3; 10 nucleotides match TRBD1. The CDR3 has 14 residues. V trimming: 5 bases; J trimming: 8 bases; junction bases outside the gene matches: 6. CDR1 and CDR2 from the germline V gene are PRHDT and FYEKMQ (reference sequence). Written as DNA, the CDR3 is TGTGCCAGCAGCCACGGGACAGGGGTGGACACCATATATTTT. Translation: CASSHGTGVDTIYF.

For the CDR3, the DNA is TGTGCCAGTAGTAGGGGAGGGGCCGCGAACGGGGAGCTGTTTTTT. It is translated as CASSRGGAANGELFF. V is TRBV19 and J is TRBJ2-2, with 7 positions matching TRBD2. J lost 7 bases, V lost 4 bases, and 9 bases had no gene match. Germline CDR1 LNHDA, CDR2 SQIVND (reference sequence). The CDR3 is made up of 15 amino acids. Full variable domain (missing parts from reference TRBV19 and TRBJ2-2): DGGITQSPKYLFRKEGQNVTLSCEQNLNHDAMYWYRQDPGQGLRLIYYSQIVNDFQKGDIAEGYSVSREKKESFPLTVTSAQKNPTAFYLCASSRGGAANGELFFGEGSRLTVL.

The chain links TRBV7-2 to TRBJ2-7; 10 bases line up with TRBD2. Losses at the gene ends were 4 bases for V and 6 bases for J; bases not matched to a gene: 3. The germline V gene encodes CDR1 SGHTA and CDR2 FQGNSA. The CDR3 consists of 13 residues. This CDR3 is CASSSRTSGEQYF. CDR3 DNA sequence: TGTGCCAGCAGCTCCCGGACTAGCGGCGAGCAGTACTTC.

The chain has TRBV19 and TRBJ2-3; TRBD1 is a possible D gene (5 bases). V lost 6 bases, J lost 4 bases, and 11 bases lay in between. This CDR3 has 13 amino acids. Germline V gives CDR1 LNHDA, CDR2 SQIVND (reference sequence). CDR3 in DNA: TGTGCCAGTAGATCAGGGTTTGCAGATACGCAGTATTTT. This encodes CASRSGFADTQYF. The whole variable domain, filled in from reference TRBV19 and TRBJ2-3, reads DGGITQSPKYLFRKEGQNVTLSCEQNLNHDAMYWYRQDPGQGLRLIYYSQIVNDFQKGDIAEGYSVSREKKESFPLTVTSAQKNPTAFYLCASRSGFADTQYFGPGTRLTVL.

The gene calls are TRBV7-2 and TRBJ2-7, with D perhaps being TRBD1 or TRBD2 (5 bases each). CDR3 length: 15 amino acids. Trimming pared 3 bases from V and 5 bases from J, leaving 17 bases between. Looked up from germline, CDR1 is SGHTA and CDR2 is FQGNSA. CDR3 bases: TGTGCCAGCAGCTTGCTCGGGGCGATTGGGCACGAGCAGTACTTC. Protein: CASSLLGAIGHEQYF. Supplemented by reference TRBV7-2 and TRBJ2-7, the full variable domain reads GAGVSQSPSNKVTEKGKDVELRCDPISGHTALYWYRQSLGQGLEFLIYFQGNSAPDKSGLPSDRFSAERTGGSVSTLTIQRTQQEDSAVYLCASSLLGAIGHEQYFGPGTRLTVT.

The rearrangement joins TRBV9 to TRBJ2-5; D gene uncertain. The end of the DNA fits TRBJ2-7 better, so the J call may be wrong. Germline CDR1 reads SGDLS; CDR2 reads YYNGEE. The CDR3 totals 14 residues. The CDR3 reads CASSVDLGRYEQYF. The CDR3 DNA is TGTGCCAGCAGCGTAGATCTGGGCCGCTACGAGCAGTACTTC.

This chain joins TRBV9 and TRBJ1-6, with D tentatively TRBD1 (5 bases). Germline V lookup: CDR1 SGDLS, CDR2 YYNGEE. Trimming stripped 0 bases from V and 7 bases from J, with 11 bases between. CDR3 length: 15 residues. CDR3 nucleotide sequence: TGTGCCAGCAGCGTAGCGTCAGGGATCAATTCACCCCTCCACTTT. It codes for CASSVASGINSPLHF.

This chain links TRBV28 with TRBJ1-1, with 9 nucleotides matching TRBD1. Trimming at V came to 4 bases and at J to 0 bases, leaving 9 bases not matched to a gene. This CDR3 spans 17 amino acids. CDR1 is MDHEN and CDR2 is SYDVKM in the germline V gene. CDR3 in DNA: TGTGCCAGCAGTTCGCCGGGGACAGGGCATCTGAACACTGAAGCTTTCTTT. Protein sequence: CASSSPGTGHLNTEAFF.

V and J are TRBV5-6 and TRBJ1-4, with a tentative D call TRBD1 (5 bases). The CDR3 extends over 14 amino acids. Germline V gene sequence: CDR1 SGHDT, CDR2 YYEEEE. Trimming removed 1 base from V and 2 bases from J, with 6 bases in between. The CDR3 DNA is TGTGCCAGCAGCTTGTGGGGGACTAATGAAAAACTGTTTTTT. It specifies CASSLWGTNEKLFF.

This clone has just one count. The chain joins TRBV5-4 to TRBJ2-3, with a possible D match to TRBD2 (5 bases). Germline CDR1 and CDR2: SGHNT and YYREEE (reference sequence). The CDR3 is made up of 12 amino acids. V lost 4 bases, J lost 6 bases, and 9 bases lay in between. The CDR3 protein is CASSEDWDTQYF. Here the CDR3 DNA reads TGTGCCAGCAGCGAGGACTGGGATACGCAGTATTTT.

This clone has only a few counts. The chain employs TRBV11-1 and TRBJ2-7, with a possible D match to TRBD1 (6 bases). The CDR3 contains 17 residues. CDR1 SGHAT and CDR2 FQDESV come from the germline V gene (reference sequence). The V gene lost 5 bases and the J gene lost 2 bases, with 22 bases spanning the gap. CDR3 sequence (DNA): TGTGCCAGCAGCCTTCAACGGACAGACAACCATCCCTACGAGCAGTACTTC. As protein: CASSLQRTDNHPYEQYF.

This clone has more than one count but fewer than ten. This chain connects TRBV10-3 to TRBJ1-2, with D uncertain. The CDR3 totals 16 residues. The germline V gene encodes CDR1 ENHRY and CDR2 SYGVKD. Trimming pared 2 bases from V and 8 bases from J, leaving 21 bases between. CDR3: CAISEPLAGGPEGYTF. CDR3 DNA: TGTGCCATCAGTGAGCCACTAGCGGGAGGGCCGGAAGGCTACACCTTC.

This chain joins TRBV5-6 and TRBJ2-3; 7 bases match TRBD1. Germline V lookup: CDR1 SGHDT, CDR2 YYEEEE. The V segment lost 4 bases and the J segment 9 bases; nucleotides outside the gene matches: 5. This CDR3 comprises 12 residues. DNA of the CDR3: TGTGCCAGCAGCCCCCCACAGGGGACGCAGTATTTT. Its protein is CASSPPQGTQYF.

The CDR3 loop reads CASSFSREPQHF. CDR3 nucleotides: TGTGCCAGCAGCTTCTCTCGGGAGCCCCAGCATTTT. The J gene is TRBJ1-5, the V gene TRBV7-9; D remains unclear. The V and J ends lost 3 bases and 8 bases respectively, with 8 bases between them. The CDR3 consists of 12 residues. The germline CDR1 and CDR2 sequences are SEHNR and FQNEAQ (reference sequence).

The sample holds one count of this clone. The chain couples TRBV4-3 to TRBJ2-5, with D perhaps matching TRBD2 (5 bases). The CDR3 has 15 residues. V was pared by 0 bases and J by 7 bases, with 15 bases between. The germline CDR1 and CDR2 sequences are LGHNA and YSLEER. Written as DNA, the CDR3 is TGCGCCAGCAGCCAAGATGGGGTCTCTGCGGGGACCCAGTACTTC. It translates to CASSQDGVSAGTQYF.

This CDR3 is CASRTVGTGNRVTIYF. CDR3 DNA: TGCGCCAGCAGAACCGTGGGGACAGGGAATCGAGTCACCATATATTTT. The V call is TRBV10-2, the J call TRBJ1-3; 9 nucleotides match TRBD1. The CDR3 is made up of 16 amino acids. V lost 6 bases to trimming and J lost 9 bases; unmatched junction nucleotides: 15. Per the germline V gene, CDR1 is WSHSY and CDR2 is SAAADI.

The chain combines TRBV6-1 with TRBJ2-5; D call uncertain. CDR3 length: 13 residues. V lost 5 bases and J lost 2, with 9 bases in between. Germline CDR1 is MNHNS and CDR2 is SASEGT. The CDR3: CASSRTLQETQYF. CDR3 DNA: TGTGCCAGCAGTCGGACGTTACAAGAGACCCAGTACTTC.

The gene calls are TRBV18 and TRBJ2-3; 9 bases agree with TRBD1. V trimming: 3 bases; J trimming: 1 base; junction bases outside the gene matches: 5. The CDR3 has 16 amino acids. Germline CDR1 is KGHSH and CDR2 is LQKENI. CDR3 DNA sequence: TGTGCCAGCTCACCCCGACAGGGGGAACGCACAGATACGCAGTATTTT. It yields the protein CASSPRQGERTDTQYF.

This clone was seen once. The chain is built from TRBV4-3 and TRBJ2-6; D might be TRBD2 (6 bases). The CDR3 consists of 15 residues. Germline V CDR1 and CDR2: LGHNA, YSLEER. V lost 6 bases, J lost 4 bases, and 13 bases lay in between. CDR3 in amino acids: CASREGLSGANVLTF. The CDR3 DNA reads TGCGCCAGCAGGGAGGGGCTAAGCGGGGCCAACGTCCTGACTTTC.

The CDR3 DNA reads as TGTGCCAGCAGTTATTCAAGCAGCTACGAGCAGTACTTC. Residues: CASSYSSSYEQYF. This sequence joins TRBV6-5 and TRBJ2-7; D ambiguous. There are 13 residues in the CDR3. Looked up from germline, CDR1 is MNHEY and CDR2 is SVGAGI. Trimming took off 3 bases at V and 3 bases at J, with 9 bases between the two ends.

The table lists this clone with a few counts. V is TRBV6-6 and J is TRBJ1-1, with D unclear. Trimming left V 6 bases short and J 0 bases short, with 11 bases between. Germline CDR1 reads MNHNY; CDR2 reads SVGAGI (reference sequence). The CDR3 is made up of 14 amino acids. This chain's CDR3 is CASRGPNMNTEAFF. CDR3 sequence (DNA): TGTGCCAGCAGGGGTCCTAACATGAACACTGAAGCTTTCTTT.

The table lists this clone with a few counts. The chain employs TRBV7-2 and TRBJ1-5; the match to TRBD1 covers 10 bases. This CDR3 region has 15 residues. Germline V CDR1 and CDR2: SGHTA, FQGNSA. J lost 6 bases, V lost 4 bases, and 6 bases had no gene match. The CDR3 region has the DNA TGTGCCAGCAGCTATGACAGGGGGCGCGTTCAGCCCCAGCATTTT. Translation gives CASSYDRGRVQPQHF.

The V call is TRBV6-4, the J call TRBJ2-1; TRBD2 aligns across 13 bases. The CDR3 runs 15 residues. Trimming cost V 5 bases and J 7 bases; bases outside gene matches: 5. In germline, CDR1 is MRHNA, CDR2 SNTAGT. This CDR3 reads CASSPETSGGNEQFF. DNA for the CDR3: TGTGCCAGCAGTCCCGAGACTAGCGGGGGGAATGAGCAGTTCTTC.

The rearrangement joins TRBV30 to TRBJ2-2; TRBD2 is a possible D gene (6 bases). The V and J ends lost 8 bases and 1 base respectively, with 17 bases between them. CDR3 length: 15 residues. The V gene's germline CDR1 is GTSNPN and CDR2 SVGIG (reference sequence). CDR3 sequence (DNA): TGTGCCGGGGGAATAGCGGAGAAGAACACCGGGGAGCTGTTTTTT. Translation: CAGGIAEKNTGELFF.

The J gene is TRBJ1-3, the V gene TRBV7-2, with 10 bases identical to TRBD1. Trimming took 5 bases from V and 5 from J; bases not matched to a gene: 12. The length of the CDR3 is 17 residues. Germline assignment: CDR1 SGHTA and CDR2 FQGNSA. The CDR3: CASSNIPGTGARNTIYF. The DNA for the CDR3 is TGTGCCAGCAGCAACATACCCGGGACAGGGGCTCGAAACACCATATATTTT.

The chain recombines TRBV5-1 with TRBJ2-2; D is tentatively TRBD1 or TRBD2 (5 bases each). Germline V gene sequence: CDR1 SGHRS, CDR2 YFSETQ. The CDR3 is 13 residues long. Trimming stripped 2 bases from V and 7 bases from J, with 9 bases between. CDR3 sequence (DNA): TGCGCCAGCAGCTTCAGGGCGGGCGGGGAGCTGTTTTTT. It is translated as CASSFRAGGELFF.

The J gene is TRBJ1-2, the V gene TRBV7-2; a weak D match, TRBD1 (6 bases). The V end was cut by 1 base, the J end by 7 bases, with 13 bases between. The germline gives CDR1 SGHTA, CDR2 FQGNSA. The CDR3 consists of 14 residues. Written as DNA, the CDR3 is TGTGCCAGCAGCTTAGATTATGGGGGCGCTGGCTACACCTTC. It codes for CASSLDYGGAGYTF.

V gene TRBV9 combines with J gene TRBJ1-1, with a possible D match to TRBD1 (6 bases). Germline-derived CDR1 and CDR2 are SGDLS and YYNGEE. This CDR3 spans 17 amino acids. Trimming stripped 3 bases from V and 4 bases from J, with 22 bases between. The CDR3, as DNA: TGTGCCAGCAGCGCCCTAAGGGGGGAAGGGAGAGGCACTGAAGCTTTCTTT. The encoded protein is CASSALRGEGRGTEAFF.